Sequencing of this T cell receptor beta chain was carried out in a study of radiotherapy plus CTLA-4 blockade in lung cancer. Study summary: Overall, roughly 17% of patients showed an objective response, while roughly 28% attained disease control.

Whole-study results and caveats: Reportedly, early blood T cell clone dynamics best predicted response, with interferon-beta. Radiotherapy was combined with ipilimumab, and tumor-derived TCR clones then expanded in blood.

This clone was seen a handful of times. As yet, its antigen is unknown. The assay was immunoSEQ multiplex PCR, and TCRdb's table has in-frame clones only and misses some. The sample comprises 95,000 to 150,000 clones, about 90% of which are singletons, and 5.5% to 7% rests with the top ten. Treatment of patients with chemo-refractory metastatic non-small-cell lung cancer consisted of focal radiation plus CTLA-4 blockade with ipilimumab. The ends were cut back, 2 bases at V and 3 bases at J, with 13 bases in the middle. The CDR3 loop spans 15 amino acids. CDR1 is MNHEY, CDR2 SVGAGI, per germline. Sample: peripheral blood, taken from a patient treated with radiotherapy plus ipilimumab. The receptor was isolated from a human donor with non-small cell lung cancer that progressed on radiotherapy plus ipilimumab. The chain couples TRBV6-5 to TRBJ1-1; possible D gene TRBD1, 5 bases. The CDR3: CASSYNPDSYTEAFF. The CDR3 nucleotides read TGTGCCAGCAGTTACAACCCAGACAGTTACACTGAAGCTTTCTTT.